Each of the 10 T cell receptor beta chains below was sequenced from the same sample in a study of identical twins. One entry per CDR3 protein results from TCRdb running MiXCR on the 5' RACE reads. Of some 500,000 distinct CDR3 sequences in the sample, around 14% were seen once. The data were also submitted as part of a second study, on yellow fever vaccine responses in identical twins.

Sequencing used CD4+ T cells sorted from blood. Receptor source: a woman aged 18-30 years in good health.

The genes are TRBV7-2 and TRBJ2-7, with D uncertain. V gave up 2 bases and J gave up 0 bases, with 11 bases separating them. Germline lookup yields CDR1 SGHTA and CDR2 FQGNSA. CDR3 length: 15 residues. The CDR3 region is CASSLRRRSSYEQYF. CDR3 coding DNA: TGTGCCAGCAGCTTACGGCGCCGGAGCTCCTACGAGCAGTACTTC.

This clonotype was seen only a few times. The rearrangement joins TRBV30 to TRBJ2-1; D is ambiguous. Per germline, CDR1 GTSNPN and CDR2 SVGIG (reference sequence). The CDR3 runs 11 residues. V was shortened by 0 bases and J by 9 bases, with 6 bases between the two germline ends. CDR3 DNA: TGTGCCTGGAGTGTCCAATTTGAGCAGTTCTTC. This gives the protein CAWSVQFEQFF. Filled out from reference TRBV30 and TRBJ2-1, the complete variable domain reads SQTIHQWPATLVQPVGSPLSLECTVEGTSNPNLYWYRQAAGRGLQLLFYSVGIGQISSEVPQNLSASRPQDRQFILSSKKLLLSDSGFYLCAWSVQFEQFFGPGTRLTVL.

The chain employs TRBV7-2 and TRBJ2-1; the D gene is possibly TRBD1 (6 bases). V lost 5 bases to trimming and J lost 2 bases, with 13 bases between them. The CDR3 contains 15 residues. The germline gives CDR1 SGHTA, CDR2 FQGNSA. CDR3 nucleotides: TGTGCCAGCAGCCTTGACCAGGGGACCTACAATGAGCAGTTCTTC. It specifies CASSLDQGTYNEQFF. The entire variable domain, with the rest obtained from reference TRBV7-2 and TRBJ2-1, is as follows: GAGVSQSPSNKVTEKGKDVELRCDPISGHTALYWYRQSLGQGLEFLIYFQGNSAPDKSGLPSDRFSAERTGGSVSTLTIQRTQQEDSAVYLCASSLDQGTYNEQFFGPGTRLTVL.

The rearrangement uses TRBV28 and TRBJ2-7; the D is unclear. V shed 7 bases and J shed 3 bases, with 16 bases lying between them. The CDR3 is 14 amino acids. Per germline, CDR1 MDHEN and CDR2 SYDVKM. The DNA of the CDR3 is TGTGCCAGCACCACCGGGCCTTCTTTCTACGAGCAGTACTTC. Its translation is CASTTGPSFYEQYF.

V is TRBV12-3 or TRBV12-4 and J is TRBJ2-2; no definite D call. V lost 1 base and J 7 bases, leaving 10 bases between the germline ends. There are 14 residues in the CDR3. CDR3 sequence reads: CASSLEGVGGELFF. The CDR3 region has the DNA TGTGCCAGCAGTTTAGAGGGCGTCGGCGGGGAGCTGTTTTTT.

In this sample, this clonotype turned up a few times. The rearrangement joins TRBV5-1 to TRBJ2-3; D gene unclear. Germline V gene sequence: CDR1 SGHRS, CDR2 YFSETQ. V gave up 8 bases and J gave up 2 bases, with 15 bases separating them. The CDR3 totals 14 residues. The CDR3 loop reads CASTLGSLTDTQYF. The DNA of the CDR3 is TGCGCCAGTACTCTCGGCAGCCTCACAGATACGCAGTATTTT.

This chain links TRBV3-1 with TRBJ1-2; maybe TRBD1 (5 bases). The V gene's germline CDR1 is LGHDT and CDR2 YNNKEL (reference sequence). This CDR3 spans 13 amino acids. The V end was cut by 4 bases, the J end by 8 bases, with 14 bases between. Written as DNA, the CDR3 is TGTGCCAGCAGCCCGACCAGGGATACGGGCTACACCTTC. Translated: CASSPTRDTGYTF.

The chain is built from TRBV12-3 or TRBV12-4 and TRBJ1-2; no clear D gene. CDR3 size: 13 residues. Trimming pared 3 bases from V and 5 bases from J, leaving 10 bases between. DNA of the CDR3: TGTGCCAGCAGTTTTGGAGTTACATATGGCTACACCTTC. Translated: CASSFGVTYGYTF.

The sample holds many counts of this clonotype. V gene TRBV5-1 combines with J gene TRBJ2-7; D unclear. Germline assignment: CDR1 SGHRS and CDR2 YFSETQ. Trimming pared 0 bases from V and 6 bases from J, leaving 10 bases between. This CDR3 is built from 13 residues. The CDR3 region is CASSLAWGSEQYF. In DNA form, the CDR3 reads TGCGCCAGCAGCTTGGCCTGGGGAAGCGAGCAGTACTTC.

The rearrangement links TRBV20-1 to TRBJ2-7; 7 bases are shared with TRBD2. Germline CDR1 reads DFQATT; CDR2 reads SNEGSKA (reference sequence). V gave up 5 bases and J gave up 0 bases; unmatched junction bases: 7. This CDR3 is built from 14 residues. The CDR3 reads CSALGRASSYEQYF. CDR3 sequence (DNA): TGCAGTGCTCTGGGGAGGGCCAGCTCCTACGAGCAGTACTTC.